These 25 T cell receptor beta chains were sequenced from one sample in a study of identical twins. A single record per CDR3 protein comes from TCRdb applying MiXCR to the 5' RACE reads. The sample yields a few hundred thousand distinct CDR3 sequences, approximately 8.3% seen once. Another study also made use of these data, one on yellow fever vaccine responses in identical twins.

The sample was CD8+ T cells sorted from blood. These receptors all stem from a woman between 18 and 30 years old in good health.

In its sample, this clonotype was seen many times. The rearrangement links TRBV7-9 to TRBJ2-1; possible D gene TRBD2, 5 bases. Trimming removed 5 bases from V and 0 bases from J, with 14 bases in between. CDR3 length: 16 amino acids. The germline CDR1 and CDR2 sequences are SEHNR and FQNEAQ (reference sequence). The CDR3 DNA sequence: TGTGCCAGCAGCCCCGAGGGCAGCAACTCCTACAATGAGCAGTTCTTC. It yields the protein CASSPEGSNSYNEQFF.

This clonotype was counted between two and nine times. The chain uses TRBV6-4 and TRBJ2-2; D remains ambiguous. Trimming left V 0 bases short and J 3 bases short, with 5 bases between. Germline V gene lookup returns CDR1 MRHNA and CDR2 SNTAGT. CDR3 length: 14 residues. CDR3 residues: CASSDSTDTGELFF. The CDR3 DNA reads as TGTGCCAGCAGTGACTCGACGGACACCGGGGAGCTGTTTTTT.

The V and J genes are TRBV28 and TRBJ2-3; D may correspond to TRBD1 or TRBD2 (6 bases each). Germline V gene lookup returns CDR1 MDHEN and CDR2 SYDVKM. Deletions cut 3 bases from V and 5 bases from J, with 12 bases between. The CDR3 runs 14 residues. The CDR3 loop is CASSFFGGQDTQYF. CDR3 bases: TGTGCCAGCAGTTTCTTTGGGGGGCAAGATACGCAGTATTTT.

This clonotype has only a few counts. The chain has TRBV5-6 and TRBJ2-1, with 7 bases that match TRBD2. This CDR3 comprises 16 residues. J was trimmed by 4 bases and V by 0 bases; bases with no gene match: 7. CDR1 is SGHDT and CDR2 is YYEEEE in the germline V gene. In nucleotides, the CDR3 is TGTGCCAGCAGCTTGGTTAGGGCGGGAGATTACAATGAGCAGTTCTTC. Its protein product is CASSLVRAGDYNEQFF.

This clonotype appeared a few times. V and J are TRBV29-1 and TRBJ2-3, with TRBD2 matching over 7 bases. Germline V lookup: CDR1 SQVTM, CDR2 ANQGSEA. The length of the CDR3 is 16 residues. V lost 2 bases, J lost 0 bases, and 8 bases stayed unmatched. Here the CDR3 reads CSVEYGGSYSTDTQYF. As DNA, the CDR3 is TGCAGCGTTGAATACGGCGGGAGCTACAGCACAGATACGCAGTATTTT.

This clonotype was counted many times. The CDR3: CASSLLGLAGGEQFF. The CDR3 DNA reads as TGCGCCAGCAGCTTACTGGGGCTAGCGGGGGGTGAGCAGTTCTTC. The genes are TRBV5-1 and TRBJ2-1; TRBD2 agrees at 11 bases. The germline V gene encodes CDR1 SGHRS and CDR2 YFSETQ. The CDR3 totals 15 residues. With 2 bases clipped from V and 9 bases from J, the junction kept 7 bases outside the gene matches. The whole variable domain, remainder taken from reference TRBV5-1 and TRBJ2-1, is KAGVTQTPRYLIKTRGQQVTLSCSPISGHRSVSWYQQTPGQGLQFLFEYFSETQRNKGNFPGRFSGRQFSNSRSEMNVSTLELGDSALYLCASSLLGLAGGEQFFGPGTRLTVL.

V gene TRBV29-1 combines with J gene TRBJ1-1, with D maybe TRBD1 (5 bases). The germline V and J ends were trimmed by 8 bases and 11 bases, with 18 bases remaining between them. Looked up from germline, CDR1 is SQVTM and CDR2 is ANQGSEA. The CDR3 sequence is 11 residues long. The DNA for the CDR3 is TGCAGCTTTATAAAAGCCCCAGGGGCTTTCTTT. It codes for CSFIKAPGAFF.

The sample holds many counts of this clonotype. The chain joins TRBV29-1 to TRBJ2-5, with D possibly matching TRBD2 (6 bases). V lost 4 bases and J 2 bases, leaving 11 bases between the germline ends. CDR1 is SQVTM and CDR2 is ANQGSEA in the germline V gene. The CDR3 runs to 13 residues. The CDR3 here is CSVGPRGQETQYF. The CDR3 DNA reads TGCAGCGTTGGCCCCCGGGGGCAAGAGACCCAGTACTTC.

CDR3 loop: CASSLTDGWTDTQYF. DNA of the CDR3: TGTGCCAGCAGTTTAACCGACGGGTGGACAGATACGCAGTATTTT. The gene calls are TRBV28 and TRBJ2-3; D is undetermined. CDR3 length: 15 amino acids. CDR1 and CDR2 from the germline V gene are MDHEN and SYDVKM. The V gene lost 2 bases and the J gene lost 3 bases, with 12 bases spanning the gap.

This clonotype was counted at least ten times. The chain couples TRBV29-1 to TRBJ1-4, with D unresolved. From germline, CDR1 is SQVTM and CDR2 ANQGSEA. The germline V and J ends were trimmed by 5 bases and 8 bases, with 12 bases remaining between them. The CDR3 consists of 12 residues. The CDR3 sequence: CSVWVVGEKLFF. CDR3 nucleotide sequence: TGCAGCGTTTGGGTGGTTGGGGAAAAACTGTTTTTT.

This clonotype was recorded at least ten times. The chain is built from TRBV20-1 and TRBJ2-7; D gene unclear. V was pared by 2 bases and J by 2 bases, with 10 bases between. The germline CDR1 and CDR2 sequences are DFQATT and SNEGSKA (reference sequence). This CDR3 is built from 13 residues. CDR3 sequence (DNA): TGCAGTGCTAGACTCATCGTCGCCTACGAGCAGTACTTC. Amino acids: CSARLIVAYEQYF.

This clonotype was counted ten times or more. J is TRBJ2-7 and V is TRBV20-1; TRBD2 might be the D (5 bases). This CDR3 contains 12 residues. Germline values: CDR1 DFQATT, CDR2 SNEGSKA (reference sequence). Trimming stripped 5 bases from V and 3 bases from J, with 11 bases between. The CDR3 is CSAAGNNYEQYF. For the CDR3, the DNA is TGCAGTGCTGCCGGGAACAACTACGAGCAGTACTTC.

This clonotype was seen more than once but under ten times. V and J are TRBV7-8 and TRBJ2-4; D is possibly TRBD1 (6 bases). This CDR3 is built from 15 residues. Germline CDR1 and CDR2: SGHVS and FQNEAQ. V was shortened by 4 bases and J by 8 bases, with 18 bases between the two germline ends. For the CDR3, the DNA is TGTGCCAGCAGCTCCAACCAGGGGACCGGGGACATTCAGTACTTC. Protein: CASSSNQGTGDIQYF.

CDR3 region: CASSEPGQPNEQYF. In nucleotides, the CDR3 is TGTGCCAGCAGTGAGCCGGGACAACCCAACGAGCAGTACTTC. The J gene is TRBJ2-7, the V gene TRBV6-2 or TRBV6-3; the D gene is possibly TRBD1 (6 bases). Germline V gives CDR1 MNHEY, CDR2 SVGEGT. CDR3 size: 14 residues. Between the trimmed V and J ends, which lost 5 bases and 5 bases, there was a span of 16 bases.

This clonotype was detected many times. The chain links TRBV9 to TRBJ2-1, with 8 bases identical to TRBD1. Per the germline V gene, CDR1 is SGDLS and CDR2 is YYNGEE. The CDR3 is 15 residues long. Unmatched junction bases numbered 8, after V lost 2 bases and J lost 7 bases. CDR3 protein: CASSVSGGAFNEQFF. The CDR3 nucleotides are TGTGCCAGCAGCGTCTCAGGGGGCGCGTTTAATGAGCAGTTCTTC.

The chain employs TRBV2 and TRBJ2-1; TRBD1 might be the D (5 bases). CDR1 and CDR2 (germline): SNHLY, FYNNEI. There are 11 residues in the CDR3. V shed 7 bases and J shed 15 bases, with 16 bases lying between them. CDR3 nucleotide sequence: TGTGCCAGCATTGGACAATTTGTTCTGTTCTTC. Translating it yields CASIGQFVLFF.

This clonotype was found a few times. The chain combines TRBV6-5 with TRBJ2-7; a weak D match, TRBD2 (5 bases). V lost 2 bases and J lost 1, with 9 bases in between. CDR1 and CDR2 from the germline V gene are MNHEY and SVGAGI. This CDR3 region has 14 residues. In DNA form, the CDR3 reads TGTGCCAGCAGTTACGGGGAGATATCCTACGAGCAGTACTTC. Its protein is CASSYGEISYEQYF.

This clonotype was seen a handful of times. The chain couples TRBV29-1 to TRBJ2-3; 8 bases are shared with TRBD2. The CDR3 sequence is 15 residues long. Per germline, CDR1 SQVTM and CDR2 ANQGSEA. Trimming removed 7 bases from V and 1 base from J; junction bases left unmatched: 10. The CDR3 loop reads CSAERLREGTDTQYF. The CDR3 DNA reads TGCAGCGCCGAGAGGTTGCGGGAGGGCACAGATACGCAGTATTTT.

The chain combines TRBV6-5 with TRBJ2-1, with 7 bases identical to TRBD2. The CDR3 sequence is 16 residues long. Germline V lookup: CDR1 MNHEY, CDR2 SVGAGI. J was trimmed by 3 bases and V by 2 bases; bases with no gene match: 7. In nucleotides, the CDR3 is TGTGCCAGCAGTTACGGCCGGGGAGGGCGCTACAATGAGCAGTTCTTC. Protein sequence: CASSYGRGGRYNEQFF.

With respect to this clonotype: At one end, the junction sequence differs from germline, possibly due to a read error. This sequence joins TRBV6-1 and TRBJ2-3; TRBD1 aligns across 10 bases. The CDR3 length is 14 residues. In germline, CDR1 is MNHNS, CDR2 SASEGT. The CDR3 DNA sequence: TGTGCCAGCAGGGACAGGGGGATCGCAGATACGCGGTATTTT. Translation gives CASRDRGIADTRYF.

In its sample, this clonotype was seen many times. This chain joins TRBV14 and TRBJ2-3; 13 positions match TRBD2. CDR1 is SGHDN, CDR2 FVKESK, per germline. V lost 0 bases, J lost 3 bases, and 3 bases stayed unmatched. The CDR3 length is 17 residues. The CDR3 reads CASSQDGTSGVTDTQYF. The DNA for the CDR3 is TGTGCCAGCAGCCAAGATGGGACTAGCGGGGTAACAGATACGCAGTATTTT.

This clonotype was found many times. The chain carries TRBV28 and TRBJ2-4; a possible D gene is TRBD2 (6 bases). V was cut by 8 bases and J by 1 base, with 15 bases left in between. Germline V CDR1 and CDR2: MDHEN, SYDVKM. The CDR3 spans 15 residues. CDR3 sequence: CASGPRGTAKNIQYF. The CDR3 coding sequence is TGTGCCAGCGGCCCCCGGGGGACGGCCAAAAACATTCAGTACTTC.

This clonotype was observed a few times. The chain links TRBV6-1 to TRBJ2-3; no reliable D call. V gave up 2 bases and J gave up 3 bases, with 24 bases separating them. This CDR3 comprises 19 residues. The V gene's germline CDR1 is MNHNS and CDR2 SASEGT. DNA of the CDR3: TGTGCCAGCAGTGAAAGCTTTTCAGAAGGTTCCGATGCAACAGATACGCAGTATTTT. Its protein is CASSESFSEGSDATDTQYF.

The V call is TRBV27, the J call TRBJ1-2; a weak D match, TRBD1 (5 bases). Germline CDR1 and CDR2: MNHEY and SMNVEV (reference sequence). With 5 bases removed from V and 3 bases from J, the gap between germline ends came to 10 bases. This CDR3 comprises 13 residues. CDR3 coding DNA: TGTGCCAGCAGTCCCGGGACCTACTATGGCTACACCTTC. It codes for CASSPGTYYGYTF.

This clonotype was observed at least ten times. This chain links TRBV7-9 with TRBJ2-7; D possibly corresponds to TRBD2 (6 bases). The CDR3 runs to 16 residues. CDR1 and CDR2 from the germline V gene are SEHNR and FQNEAQ (reference sequence). The ends were cut back, 3 bases at V and 3 bases at J, with 18 bases in the middle. The CDR3 sequence is CASSLGRGINGYEQYF. The CDR3 DNA is TGTGCCAGCAGCTTGGGGCGGGGTATCAACGGCTACGAGCAGTACTTC. The variable domain in full, completed from reference TRBV7-9 and TRBJ2-7, reads DTGVSQNPRHKITKRGQNVTFRCDPISEHNRLYWYRQTLGQGPEFLTYFQNEAQLEKSRLLSDRFSAERPKGSFSTLEIQRTEQGDSAMYLCASSLGRGINGYEQYFGPGTRLTVT.